Each of the 4 T cell receptor beta chains below was sequenced from the same sample in a study of cytomegalovirus exposure and HLA in healthy donors. PCR primers comprised 60 Vbeta and 13 Jbeta primers. Libraries were prepared by immunoSEQ multiplex PCR; TCRdb keeps only in-frame clonotypes and omits some of them. Of some 93,000 clones in the sample, 65% were seen once. Sequencing was done on a sample of PBMCs. The source is a boy aged 10-17 years in good health and CMV-seropositive.

This chain joins TRBV10-3 and TRBJ2-7; 9 bases are shared with TRBD1. CDR1 and CDR2 from the germline V gene are ENHRY and SYGVKD. V shed 0 bases and J 7 bases; nucleotides not matched to a gene: 4. The CDR3 extends over 14 amino acids. CDR3 nucleotide sequence: TGTGCCATCAGTGAGTCGACAGGGGGAGGAGAGCAGTACTTC. As protein: CAISESTGGGEQYF.

The chain carries TRBV6-1 and TRBJ2-1, with 12 nucleotides matching TRBD1. This CDR3 spans 15 amino acids. The germline CDR1 and CDR2 sequences are MNHNS and SASEGT. J lost 8 bases, V lost 3 bases, and 5 bases had no gene match. CDR3 amino acids: CASSDWGQGADEQFF. The CDR3 bases are TGTGCCAGCAGTGACTGGGGACAGGGGGCCGATGAGCAGTTCTTC.

The chain carries TRBV7-2 and TRBJ2-7, with 9 positions matching TRBD2. This CDR3 comprises 17 residues. With 2 bases clipped from V and 4 bases from J, the junction kept 12 bases outside the gene matches. CDR1 and CDR2 from the germline V gene are SGHTA and FQGNSA. The CDR3 DNA is TGTGCCAGCAGCTTAATTTTTGCTAGCGGGATAATTTACGAGCAGTACTTC. Amino acids: CASSLIFASGIIYEQYF. Full variable domain (rest looked up from reference TRBV7-2 and TRBJ2-7): GAGVSQSPSNKVTEKGKDVELRCDPISGHTALYWYRQSLGQGLEFLIYFQGNSAPDKSGLPSDRFSAERTGGSVSTLTIQRTQQEDSAVYLCASSLIFASGIIYEQYFGPGTRLTVT.

The chain links TRBV7-2 to TRBJ1-1; D is uncertain. V was shortened by 5 bases and J by 5 bases, with 12 bases between the two germline ends. Germline V gene lookup returns CDR1 SGHTA and CDR2 FQGNSA. The CDR3 totals 13 residues. CDR3 protein: CASSPTTGTEAFF. DNA of the CDR3: TGTGCCAGCAGCCCAACCACCGGTACTGAAGCTTTCTTT.